Reported below is one T cell receptor beta chain. Its antigen is currently unknown. These data belong to a study of beta chain features in type 1 diabetes. Overall study results and limits: PCR might favor shorter templates, but any such skew would affect patients and controls equally. Naive, central memory and regulatory TCRB repertoires appeared more similar among patients than healthy donors.

Germline V gene lookup returns CDR1 GTSNPN and CDR2 SVGIG (reference sequence). Trimming took 4 bases from V and 10 from J, leaving 14 bases between them. This CDR3 comprises 12 residues. The study reverse transcribed the entire isolated RNA, so it sequenced expressed TCRB transcripts. Only in-frame clones appear in the TCRdb table, and some are missing; sequencing was by immunoSEQ multiplex PCR. The sample has about 180,000 clones, less than 15% seen once. The source is a woman aged 18-29 years in good health. The V gene is TRBV30, the J gene TRBJ1-5, with D maybe TRBD1 (6 bases). Sequencing was done on a sample of central memory CD4+ T cells from blood. Written as DNA, the CDR3 is TGTGCCTGGACAGTCAGGGGACAACCCCAGCATTTT. It codes for CAWTVRGQPQHF.